A single TCR beta chain is shown here with its context. Other DNA sequences in this specimen translate into the identical CDR3. Enrollment of patients from Seattle took place during active infection, with longitudinal follow-up. In the source study's methods: Estimates of nucleated cell counts were drawn from the amplification of reference gene primers. Using immunoSEQ multiplex PCR, the repertoire was profiled, and TCRdb retains in-frame clones only, with some absent. The DNA gave D and trimming, while V, J and clone size come from that table. The table records hundreds of thousands of clones, 88% of them present only once. The data derive from a study of blood T cell repertoires in COVID-19. The overall study: Specimens from acute and convalescent COVID-19 originated in the United States, Italy and Spain. T cells, B-cell-depleted T cells, or PBMCs provided the cDNA or gDNA that served as material.

The CDR3 consists of 12 residues. Germline V gene data show CDR1 as GTSNPN and CDR2 as SVGIG (reference sequence). V lost 0 bases and J lost 4, with 4 bases in between. The clonotype was recovered from a woman aged 45-59 years with COVID-19, enrolled during active disease. The sequenced material came from peripheral blood. The chain recombines TRBV30 with TRBJ2-1; no firm D call. CDR3 DNA sequence: TGTGCCTGGAGTGTACAATACAATGAGCAGTTCTTC. Its translation: CAWSVQYNEQFF.